This is a list of T cell receptor beta chains from one sample in a study of vaccination and CD4 T cells after COVID-19. No antigen has been assigned to these receptors. In TCRdb, the PCR reads were re-called with MiXCR into one record per CDR3 protein. The sample shows just over 4,000 distinct CDR3 sequences, about 20% of them seen only once. Sequencing was performed on CD4+ T cells from blood, cultured in vitro. These receptors were obtained from a human donor who had recovered from COVID-19. The CDR3 runs from the conserved cysteine through the conserved F or W. The order of the fields is clone size, J gene, V gene, D gene, CDR3 protein, CDR3 DNA. A D gene is named only where the DNA matches it firmly. Only some rows state a clone size, as once, few, many or a class for expanded clones.

-	TRBJ2-7	TRBV19	-	CASSLGEGLGEQYF	TGTGCCAGTAGTTTGGGGGAAGGGCTGGGAGAGCAGTACTTC
-	TRBJ2-1	TRBV20-1	TRBD2	CSADNRRGAWGEQFF	TGCAGTGCTGACAACCGGCGGGGGGCCTGGGGTGAGCAGTTCTTC
-	TRBJ1-2	TRBV6-2/TRBV6-3	-	CASSYSMTADGVRGGYTF	TGTGCCAGCAGTTACTCGATGACGGCGGACGGGGTTCGAGGTGGCTACACCTTC
once	TRBJ2-3	TRBV15	-	CATSRGGGGGVVDTQYF	TGTGCCACCAGCAGAGGGGGAGGAGGGGGGGTAGTCGATACGCAGTATTTT
few	TRBJ1-6	TRBV30	-	CAWSVSSGNSPLHF	TGTGCCTGGAGTGTATCCTCCGGAAATTCACCCCTCCACTTT
-	TRBJ2-1	TRBV28	TRBD2	CASSSLASGDNEQFF	TGTGCCAGCAGTTCCCTGGCTAGCGGGGACAATGAGCAGTTCTTC
-	TRBJ1-5	TRBV6-1	TRBD1	CASSRGAGGQPQHF	TGTGCCAGCAGCCGCGGGGCAGGGGGACAGCCCCAGCATTTT
few	TRBJ1-2	TRBV20-1	-	CSAPVKNYGYTF	TGCAGTGCTCCGGTTAAAAACTATGGCTACACCTTC
-	TRBJ2-5	TRBV19	TRBD2	CASSMNGGVLLQETQYF	TGTGCCAGTAGTATGAATGGGGGGGTACTTTTACAAGAGACCCAGTACTTC
-	TRBJ1-2	TRBV20-1	-	CSAGSDVSIDYGYTF	TGCAGTGCTGGGTCAGACGTCAGTATAGACTATGGCTACACCTTC
medium-sized	TRBJ2-7	TRBV2	-	CASSDSLGTHGQYF	TGTGCCAGCAGTGATTCTTTGGGCACTCACGGGCAGTACTTC
-	TRBJ2-3	TRBV10-3	-	CASKDSNTDTQYF	TGTGCCTCGAAGGACAGCAACACAGATACGCAGTATTTT
-	TRBJ2-3	TRBV19	-	CASSINTGGTDTQYF	TGTGCCAGTAGTATAAATACAGGAGGAACAGATACGCAGTATTTT
-	TRBJ2-7	TRBV7-8	-	CASSFLDGYEQYF	TGTGCCAGCAGCTTTCTAGACGGCTACGAGCAGTACTTC